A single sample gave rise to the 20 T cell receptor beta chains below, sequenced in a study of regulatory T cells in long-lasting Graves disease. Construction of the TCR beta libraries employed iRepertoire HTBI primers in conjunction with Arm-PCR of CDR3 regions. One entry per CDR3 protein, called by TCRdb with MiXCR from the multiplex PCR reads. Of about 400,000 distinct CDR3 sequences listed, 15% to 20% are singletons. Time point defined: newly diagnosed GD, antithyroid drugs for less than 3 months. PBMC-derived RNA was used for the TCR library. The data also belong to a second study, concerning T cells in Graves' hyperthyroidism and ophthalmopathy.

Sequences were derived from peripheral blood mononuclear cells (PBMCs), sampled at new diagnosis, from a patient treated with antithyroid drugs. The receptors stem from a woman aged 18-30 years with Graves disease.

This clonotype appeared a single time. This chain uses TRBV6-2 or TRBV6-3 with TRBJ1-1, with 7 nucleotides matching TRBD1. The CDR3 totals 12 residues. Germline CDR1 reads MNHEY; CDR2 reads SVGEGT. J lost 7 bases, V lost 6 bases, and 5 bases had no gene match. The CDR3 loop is CASRGTELEAFF. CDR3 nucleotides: TGTGCCAGCAGAGGGACAGAACTTGAAGCTTTCTTT.

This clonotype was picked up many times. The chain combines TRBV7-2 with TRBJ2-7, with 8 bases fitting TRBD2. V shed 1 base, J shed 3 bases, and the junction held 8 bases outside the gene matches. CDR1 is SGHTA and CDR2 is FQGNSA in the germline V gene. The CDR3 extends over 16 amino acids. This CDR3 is CASSLGYSGAVYEQYF. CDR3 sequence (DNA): TGTGCCAGCAGCTTAGGGTATAGCGGGGCAGTCTACGAGCAGTACTTC.

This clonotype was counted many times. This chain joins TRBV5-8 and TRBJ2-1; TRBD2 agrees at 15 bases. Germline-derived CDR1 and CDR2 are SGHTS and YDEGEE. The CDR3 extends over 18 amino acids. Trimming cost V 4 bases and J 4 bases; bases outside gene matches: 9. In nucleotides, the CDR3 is TGTGCCAGCAGCCCATTAGGACTAGCGGGGGGGGGTTACAATGAGCAGTTCTTC. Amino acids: CASSPLGLAGGGYNEQFF. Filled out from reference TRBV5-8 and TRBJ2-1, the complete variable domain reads EAGVTQSPTHLIKTRGQQATLRCSPISGHTSVYWYQQALGLGLQFLLWYDEGEERNRGNFPPRFSGRQFPNYSSELNVNALELEDSALYLCASSPLGLAGGGYNEQFFGPGTRLTVL.

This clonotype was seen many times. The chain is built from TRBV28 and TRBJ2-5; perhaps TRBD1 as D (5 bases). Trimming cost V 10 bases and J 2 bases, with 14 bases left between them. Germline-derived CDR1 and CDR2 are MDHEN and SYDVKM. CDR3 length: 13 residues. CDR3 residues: CATTQGLQETQYF. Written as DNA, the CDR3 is TGTGCCACCACCCAGGGTTTGCAAGAGACCCAGTACTTC.

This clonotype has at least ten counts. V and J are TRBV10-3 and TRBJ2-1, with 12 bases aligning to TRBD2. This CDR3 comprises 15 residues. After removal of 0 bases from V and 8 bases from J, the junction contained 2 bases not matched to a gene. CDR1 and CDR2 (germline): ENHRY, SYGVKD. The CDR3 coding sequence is TGTGCCATCAGTGAGTCAGGACTAGCGGGACATGAGCAGTTCTTC. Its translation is CAISESGLAGHEQFF.

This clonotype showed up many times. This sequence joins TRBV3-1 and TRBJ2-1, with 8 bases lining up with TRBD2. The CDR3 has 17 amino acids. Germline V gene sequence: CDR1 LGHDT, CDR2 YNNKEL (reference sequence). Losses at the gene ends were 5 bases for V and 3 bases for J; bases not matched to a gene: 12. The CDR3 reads CASSTTKSGSGYNEQFF. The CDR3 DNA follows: TGTGCCAGCAGCACTACGAAGAGCGGGAGTGGCTACAATGAGCAGTTCTTC.

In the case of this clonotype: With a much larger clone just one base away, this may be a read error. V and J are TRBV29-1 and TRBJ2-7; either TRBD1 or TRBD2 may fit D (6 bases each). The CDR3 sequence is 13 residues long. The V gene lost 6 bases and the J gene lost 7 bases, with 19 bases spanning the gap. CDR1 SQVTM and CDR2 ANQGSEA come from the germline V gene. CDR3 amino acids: CSVPRGQYNEQYF. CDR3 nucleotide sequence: TGCAGCGTCCCCCGGGGGCAGTACAATGAGCAGTACTTC.

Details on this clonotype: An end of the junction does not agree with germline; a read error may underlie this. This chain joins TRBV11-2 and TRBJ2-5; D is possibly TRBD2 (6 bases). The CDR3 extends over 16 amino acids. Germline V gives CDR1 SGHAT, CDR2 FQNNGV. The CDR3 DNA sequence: TGCGCCAGCAGCTTGGGAGTCCTGGGACTCCAAGAGACCCAGTACTTC. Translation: CASSLGVLGLQETQYF.

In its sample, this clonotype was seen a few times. DNA for the CDR3: TGTGCCAGCAGGCGACTCAGTCCGATGAAATACGAGCAGTACTTC. Encoded protein: CASRRLSPMKYEQYF. The chain uses TRBV2 and TRBJ2-7; D remains unclear. V lost 6 bases and J 4 bases, leaving 19 bases between the germline ends. Germline V CDR1 and CDR2: SNHLY, FYNNEI. This CDR3 is built from 15 residues.

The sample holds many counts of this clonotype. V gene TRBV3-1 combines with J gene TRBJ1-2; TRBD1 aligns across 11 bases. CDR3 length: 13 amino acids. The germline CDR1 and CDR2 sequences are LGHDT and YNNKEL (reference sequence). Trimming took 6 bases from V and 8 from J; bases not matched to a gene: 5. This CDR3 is CASSQDRGRGYTF. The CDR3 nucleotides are TGTGCCAGCAGTCAGGACAGGGGGCGAGGCTACACCTTC.

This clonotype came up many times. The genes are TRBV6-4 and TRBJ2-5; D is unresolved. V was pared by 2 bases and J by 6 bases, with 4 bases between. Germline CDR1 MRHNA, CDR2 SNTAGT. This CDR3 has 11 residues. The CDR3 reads CASSDGQTQYF. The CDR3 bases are TGTGCCAGCAGTGACGGTCAGACCCAGTACTTC.

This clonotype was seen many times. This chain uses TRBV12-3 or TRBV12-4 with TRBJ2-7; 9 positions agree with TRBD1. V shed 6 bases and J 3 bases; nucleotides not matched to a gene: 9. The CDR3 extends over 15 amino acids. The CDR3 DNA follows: TGTGCCAGCAGCGGCCCGGGACAGGGTGTCTACGAGCAGTACTTC. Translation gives CASSGPGQGVYEQYF.

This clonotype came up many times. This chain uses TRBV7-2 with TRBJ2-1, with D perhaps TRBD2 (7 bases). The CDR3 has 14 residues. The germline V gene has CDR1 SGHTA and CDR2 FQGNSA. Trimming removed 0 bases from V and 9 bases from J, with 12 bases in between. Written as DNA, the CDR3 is TGTGCCAGCAGCTTAGCGGGGGGGCAGGGTGAGCAGTTCTTC. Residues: CASSLAGGQGEQFF.

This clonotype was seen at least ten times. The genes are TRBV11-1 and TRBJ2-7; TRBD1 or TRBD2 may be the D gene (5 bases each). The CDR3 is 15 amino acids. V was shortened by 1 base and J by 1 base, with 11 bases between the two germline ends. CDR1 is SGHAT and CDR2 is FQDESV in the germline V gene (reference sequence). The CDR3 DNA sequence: TGTGCCAGCAGCTTAGAGGGGAGTGTGTCCTACGAGCAGTACTTC. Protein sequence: CASSLEGSVSYEQYF.

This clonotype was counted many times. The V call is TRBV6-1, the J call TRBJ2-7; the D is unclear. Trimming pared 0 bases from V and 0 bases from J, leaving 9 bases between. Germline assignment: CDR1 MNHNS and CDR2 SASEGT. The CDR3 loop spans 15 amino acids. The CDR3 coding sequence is TGTGCCAGCAGTGAAGCTAGCCACAGCTCCTACGAGCAGTACTTC. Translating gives CASSEASHSSYEQYF.

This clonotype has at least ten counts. DNA of the CDR3: TGCGCCAGCAGCCAACTACCGGGACTAGCGGGAGGGCCGGATGAGCAGTTCTTC. This codes for CASSQLPGLAGGPDEQFF. The chain has TRBV4-1 and TRBJ2-1, with TRBD2 matching over 16 bases. The germline V gene encodes CDR1 MGHRA and CDR2 YSYEKL. This CDR3 has 18 residues. J lost 8 bases, V lost 2 bases, and 9 bases had no gene match.

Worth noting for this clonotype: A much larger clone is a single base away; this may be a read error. The CDR3 here is CASSQVLSHGYTF. In DNA, the CDR3 is TGTGCCAGCAGCCAAGTTCTGTCCCATGGCTACACCTTC. The chain combines TRBV3-1 with TRBJ1-2; unclear D gene. Germline V gene sequence: CDR1 LGHDT, CDR2 YNNKEL (reference sequence). Trimming left V 1 base short and J 6 bases short, with 9 bases between. The CDR3 has 13 amino acids.

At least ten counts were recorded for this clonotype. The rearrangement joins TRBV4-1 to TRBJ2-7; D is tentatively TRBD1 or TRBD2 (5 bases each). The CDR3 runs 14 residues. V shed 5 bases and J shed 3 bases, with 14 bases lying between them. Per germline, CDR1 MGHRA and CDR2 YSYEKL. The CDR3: CASSTRDGDYEQYF. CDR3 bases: TGCGCCAGCAGCACCCGGGACGGTGACTACGAGCAGTACTTC.

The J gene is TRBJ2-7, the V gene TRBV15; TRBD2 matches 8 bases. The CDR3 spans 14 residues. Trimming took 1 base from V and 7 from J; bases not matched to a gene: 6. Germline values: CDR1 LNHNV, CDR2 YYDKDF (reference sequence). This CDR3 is CATSRGGLGREQYF. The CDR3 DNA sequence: TGTGCCACCAGCAGAGGGGGACTAGGGCGGGAGCAGTACTTC.

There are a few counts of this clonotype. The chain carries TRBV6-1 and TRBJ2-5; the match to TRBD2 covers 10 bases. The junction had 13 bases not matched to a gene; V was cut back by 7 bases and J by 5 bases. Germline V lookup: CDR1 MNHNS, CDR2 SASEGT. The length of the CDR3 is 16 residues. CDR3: CASIEIAGGSYETQYF. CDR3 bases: TGTGCCAGCATCGAGATAGCGGGAGGCTCCTACGAGACCCAGTACTTC.